This T cell receptor (beta chain) was sequenced during a study of blood T cell repertoires in COVID-19. TCRdb's table, derived via immunoSEQ multiplex PCR, lists solely in-frame clones and lacks some. This sample has 9,700 or so clones, with roughly three quarters found just once. CDR3 length: 14 amino acids. Germline V lookup: CDR1 SGHAT, CDR2 FQNNGV. Trimming removed 1 base from V and 4 bases from J, with 10 bases in between. The source of this sequence is a man aged 55 to 70 with active COVID-19. Sequencing was carried out using peripheral blood. The chain carries TRBV11-2 and TRBJ1-1, with no clear D. The CDR3 DNA follows: TGTGCCAGCAGCTTAGGGACTTCGGTCACTGAAGCTTTCTTT. Residues: CASSLGTSVTEAFF.